The rows below give T cell receptor beta chains drawn from one sample of a study of blood T cells in healthy people across ages. TCRdb processed the 5' RACE reads anew with MiXCR; each CDR3 protein has one entry. This sample yields over a million distinct CDR3 sequences, of which 42% are seen a single time; under 8% belongs to the top ten. Sequences were obtained from blood. The receptors derive from a woman aged 18-30 years in good health. Both conserved end residues are part of each CDR3. The D gene is left open where the match is weak. Clone size appears in some rows only: once, few, many, or a class for an expanded clone.

V gene: TRBV5-6
J gene: TRBJ1-2
D gene: .
clone size: .
CDR3 DNA: TGTGCCAGCAGCTTGATCACCGGGAACAGGAACTATGGCTACACCTTC
CDR3 protein: CASSLITGNRNYGYTF

V gene: TRBV4-1
J gene: TRBJ2-2
D gene: TRBD2
clone size: .
CDR3 DNA: TGCGCCAGCAGCCAAGAACTAGCGGGGGCCACGAACACCGGGGAGCTGTTTTTT
CDR3 protein: CASSQELAGATNTGELFF

V gene: TRBV27
J gene: TRBJ2-5
D gene: TRBD1
clone size: few
CDR3 DNA: TGTGCCAGCAGTTTAGCCCGGACAGGGGTAGAGACCCAGTACTTC
CDR3 protein: CASSLARTGVETQYF

V gene: TRBV20-1
J gene: TRBJ2-3
D gene: .
clone size: .
CDR3 DNA: TGCAGTGCTGGCCGGGTTACGCAGTATTTT
CDR3 protein: CSAGRVTQYF

V gene: TRBV3-1
J gene: TRBJ2-5
D gene: .
clone size: few
CDR3 DNA: TGTGCCAGCAGCCAAGAGGCGGCGGTGGGAGAGACCCAGTACTTC
CDR3 protein: CASSQEAAVGETQYF

V gene: TRBV20-1
J gene: TRBJ2-1
D gene: TRBD1
clone size: few
CDR3 DNA: TGCAGTGCTACCCCACCGGGACAGCCCTACAATGAGCAGTTCTTC
CDR3 protein: CSATPPGQPYNEQFF

V gene: TRBV2
J gene: TRBJ1-1
D gene: .
clone size: .
CDR3 DNA: TGTGCCAGCAGAATGACTAGCGCTGAAGCTTTCTTT
CDR3 protein: CASRMTSAEAFF

V gene: TRBV29-1
J gene: TRBJ2-1
D gene: .
clone size: .
CDR3 DNA: TGCAGCGTTGAAGATCCCCAGGGCACACTCTCCTACAATGAGCAGTTCTTC
CDR3 protein: CSVEDPQGTLSYNEQFF

V gene: TRBV4-1
J gene: TRBJ2-7
D gene: .
clone size: .
CDR3 DNA: TGCGCCAGCAGCCAAGTCTTACTACCGTACGAGCAGTACTTC
CDR3 protein: CASSQVLLPYEQYF

V gene: TRBV6-5
J gene: TRBJ2-1
D gene: .
clone size: .
CDR3 DNA: TGTGCCAGCAGTTCCCCCCGCAATGAGCAGTTCTTC
CDR3 protein: CASSSPRNEQFF

V gene: TRBV27
J gene: TRBJ2-5
D gene: TRBD1
clone size: .
CDR3 DNA: TGTGCCAGCAGTTTGGGACAGTCCCAAGAGACCCAGTACTTC
CDR3 protein: CASSLGQSQETQYF

V gene: TRBV27
J gene: TRBJ2-1
D gene: TRBD1
clone size: .
CDR3 DNA: TGTGCCAGCAGTGGGACAGGCTACTACAATGAGCAGTTCTTC
CDR3 protein: CASSGTGYYNEQFF

V gene: TRBV7-8
J gene: TRBJ1-2
D gene: TRBD1
clone size: few
CDR3 DNA: TGTGCCAGCAGCCGCGGACAGGGGGCAGTTGGCTACACCTTC
CDR3 protein: CASSRGQGAVGYTF

V gene: TRBV10-3
J gene: TRBJ1-6
D gene: TRBD1
clone size: few
CDR3 DNA: TGTGCCAACCCAGAACAGGGGGCAAGGAATTCACCCCTCCACTTT
CDR3 protein: CANPEQGARNSPLHF

V gene: TRBV6-6
J gene: TRBJ2-6
D gene: TRBD1
clone size: few
CDR3 DNA: TGTGCCAGCAGTTACACAGGGGCTGGGGCCAACGTCCTGACTTTC
CDR3 protein: CASSYTGAGANVLTF